This entry concerns a single TCR beta chain. As yet, its antigen is unknown. The entry originates in a study of cytomegalovirus exposure and HLA in healthy donors. Overall study findings and caveats: A later analysis linked a missense DCLRE1C variant to TCR beta V- and J-gene trimming.

This CDR3 has 10 residues. V was cut by 6 bases and J by 8 bases, with 6 bases left in between. Per the germline V gene, CDR1 is MNHNS and CDR2 is SASEGT. The PCR ran on 60 Vbeta and 13 Jbeta primers. Sequenced by immunoSEQ multiplex PCR; TCRdb stores in-frame clones only, minus some. The table lists over 80,000 clones, about four fifths of them singletons. The receptor's source is a female donor in good health and CMV-seropositive. The chain combines TRBV6-1 with TRBJ2-3; D not resolved. What was sequenced was PBMCs. CDR3 nucleotide sequence: TGTGCCAGCAGAGAGGTTACGCAGTATTTT. Translated: CASREVTQYF.